This is a list of T cell receptor beta chains from one sample in a study of CD8+ T cells in alopecia areata. Profiling relied on immunoSEQ multiplex PCR, and the TCRdb table lists in-frame clones only, not all of them. The sample includes 120,000 to 150,000 clones, about 90% of them seen just once. The sample consisted of CD8+ T cells sorted from blood, taken at week 0. These receptor sequences come from a human donor with alopecia areata. Both conserved end residues are part of each CDR3. The order of the fields is V gene, clone size, D gene, J gene, CDR3 DNA, CDR3 protein. D genes are given only for firm matches. Clone size is given for some rows only: seen once, a few or many times, or a class if the clone is expanded.

V gene: TRBV13; clone size: .; D gene: .; J gene: TRBJ1-1; CDR3 DNA: TGTGCCAGCAGCTTAGGACGGACTGAAGCTTTCTTT; CDR3 protein: CASSLGRTEAFF
V gene: TRBV4-1; clone size: .; D gene: .; J gene: TRBJ1-1; CDR3 DNA: TGCGCCAGCAGCCCGCAGAGGGTCAACACTGAAGCTTTCTTT; CDR3 protein: CASSPQRVNTEAFF
V gene: TRBV27; clone size: .; D gene: .; J gene: TRBJ1-5; CDR3 DNA: TGTGCCAGCAGTTTTGGGGGGGCCAATCAGCCCCAGCATTTT; CDR3 protein: CASSFGGANQPQHF
V gene: TRBV6-1; clone size: .; D gene: TRBD1; J gene: TRBJ1-2; CDR3 DNA: TGTGCCGCATGGGACAGGGGAAACTATGGCTACACCTTC; CDR3 protein: CAAWDRGNYGYTF
V gene: TRBV19; clone size: .; D gene: TRBD1; J gene: TRBJ2-1; CDR3 DNA: TGTGCCACCCAAATCCGGGACAGGGGCTACAATGAGCAGTTCTTC; CDR3 protein: CATQIRDRGYNEQFF
V gene: TRBV29-1; clone size: .; D gene: TRBD1; J gene: TRBJ1-1; CDR3 DNA: TGCAGCGTTAATTGGGACAGCCACACTGAAGCTTTCTTT; CDR3 protein: CSVNWDSHTEAFF
V gene: TRBV7-2; clone size: .; D gene: TRBD1; J gene: TRBJ2-2; CDR3 DNA: TGTGCCAGCAGCTCCGACAGGGGATACACCGGGGAGCTGTTTTTT; CDR3 protein: CASSSDRGYTGELFF
V gene: TRBV7-9; clone size: .; D gene: .; J gene: TRBJ1-1; CDR3 DNA: TGTGCCAGCAGCTTGGTTCTGGGGCACACTGAAGCTTTCTTT; CDR3 protein: CASSLVLGHTEAFF
V gene: TRBV19; clone size: .; D gene: .; J gene: TRBJ2-1; CDR3 DNA: TGTGCCAGTATGCTGGGAGCAGGGACGTCCTACAATGAGCAGTTCTTC; CDR3 protein: CASMLGAGTSYNEQFF
V gene: TRBV21-1; clone size: .; D gene: .; J gene: TRBJ2-1; CDR3 DNA: TGTGCCAGCACCAAAACCCCAGCGGGATTCTACTTCAGCTCCTACAATGAGCAGTTCTTC; CDR3 protein: CASTKTPAGFYFSSYNEQFF
V gene: TRBV25-1; clone size: once; D gene: .; J gene: TRBJ2-7; CDR3 DNA: TGTGCCAGCAGTGACCGGGGTTACTACGAGCAGTACTTC; CDR3 protein: CASSDRGYYEQYF
V gene: TRBV5-6; clone size: .; D gene: .; J gene: TRBJ2-7; CDR3 DNA: TGTGCCAGCAGAGGGGACGGATCGGGATGGGACGAGCAGTACTTC; CDR3 protein: CASRGDGSGWDEQYF
V gene: TRBV7-2; clone size: .; D gene: .; J gene: TRBJ2-7; CDR3 DNA: TGTGCCAGCAGCTTATACGGGTGGCGGGACCTCAACTCCTACGAGCAGTACTTC; CDR3 protein: CASSLYGWRDLNSYEQYF
V gene: TRBV30; clone size: .; D gene: .; J gene: TRBJ2-2; CDR3 DNA: TGTGCCTGGAGTGTACTCGGCATTTCGGTCACCGGGGAGCTGTTTTTT; CDR3 protein: CAWSVLGISVTGELFF
V gene: TRBV5-5; clone size: once; D gene: .; J gene: TRBJ1-1; CDR3 DNA: TGTGCCAGCAGCCACCTCGGAGCGAACACTGAAGCTTTCTTT; CDR3 protein: CASSHLGANTEAFF
V gene: TRBV5-1; clone size: .; D gene: .; J gene: TRBJ2-3; CDR3 DNA: TGCGCCAGCAGCTTGGGGGCCACAGATACGCAGTATTTT; CDR3 protein: CASSLGATDTQYF
V gene: TRBV21-1; clone size: .; D gene: .; J gene: TRBJ1-2; CDR3 DNA: TGTGCCAGCAGCAGGGGGACTGTAAGTTGCTACACCTTC; CDR3 protein: CASSRGTVSCYTF
V gene: TRBV29-1; clone size: .; D gene: .; J gene: TRBJ1-4; CDR3 DNA: TGCAGCGTGGCCTCCGGGACAAGGGTTCCAGAAAAACTGTTTTTT; CDR3 protein: CSVASGTRVPEKLFF
V gene: TRBV15; clone size: .; D gene: .; J gene: TRBJ2-3; CDR3 DNA: TGTGCCACCAGCAGGGACAGCCAAGATACGCAGTATTTT; CDR3 protein: CATSRDSQDTQYF
V gene: TRBV4-1; clone size: .; D gene: .; J gene: TRBJ1-1; CDR3 DNA: TGCGCCAGCAGCCAAGGACCAGGCCAGATGAACACTGAAGCTTTCTTT; CDR3 protein: CASSQGPGQMNTEAFF
V gene: TRBV4-1; clone size: .; D gene: .; J gene: TRBJ1-2; CDR3 DNA: TGCGCCAGCAGCCAAGTTCAAGCTAACTATGGCTACACCTTC; CDR3 protein: CASSQVQANYGYTF
V gene: TRBV4-1; clone size: .; D gene: .; J gene: TRBJ2-1; CDR3 DNA: TGCGCCAGCAGCCAGGTTAGGGGTCCCAATGAGCAGTTCTTC; CDR3 protein: CASSQVRGPNEQFF
V gene: TRBV5-1; clone size: .; D gene: .; J gene: TRBJ2-1; CDR3 DNA: TGCGCCAGCAGCTTGGCCAGGGTCCAAGTCGATGAGCAGTTCTTC; CDR3 protein: CASSLARVQVDEQFF
V gene: TRBV30; clone size: .; D gene: .; J gene: TRBJ2-1; CDR3 DNA: TGTGCCTGGAGTGTACTAGGTCCGTCCTACAATGAGCAGTTCTTC; CDR3 protein: CAWSVLGPSYNEQFF
V gene: TRBV7-9; clone size: .; D gene: .; J gene: TRBJ2-5; CDR3 DNA: TGTGCCAGCAGCTTAGGCGGGGTCGGCAACTTCCAAGAGACCCAGTACTTC; CDR3 protein: CASSLGGVGNFQETQYF
V gene: TRBV14; clone size: once; D gene: TRBD2; J gene: TRBJ2-1; CDR3 DNA: TGTGCCAGCCACCGAGCGGGAGCGTACAATGAGCAGTTCTTC; CDR3 protein: CASHRAGAYNEQFF
V gene: TRBV7-7; clone size: .; D gene: .; J gene: TRBJ2-2; CDR3 DNA: TGTGCTAGCAGCTCGAAAGCGTTGGGGACCGGGGAGCTGTTTTTT; CDR3 protein: CASSSKALGTGELFF
V gene: TRBV29-1; clone size: .; D gene: .; J gene: TRBJ2-7; CDR3 DNA: TGCAGCGTTGAAGAGGACAGACCCTACGAGCAGTACTTC; CDR3 protein: CSVEEDRPYEQYF
V gene: TRBV7-2; clone size: .; D gene: .; J gene: TRBJ1-2; CDR3 DNA: TGTGCCAGCAGCACAGGGACCACTAACTATGGCTACACCTTC; CDR3 protein: CASSTGTTNYGYTF
V gene: TRBV29-1; clone size: .; D gene: .; J gene: TRBJ1-2; CDR3 DNA: TGCAGCGTTGACGGGGGGGCGAGATATGGCTACACCTTC; CDR3 protein: CSVDGGARYGYTF
V gene: TRBV11-3; clone size: .; D gene: .; J gene: TRBJ2-1; CDR3 DNA: TGTGCCAGCAGCTTGGAGGGGCAGGGTGGCATTGGGCAGTTCTTC; CDR3 protein: CASSLEGQGGIGQFF
V gene: TRBV27; clone size: .; D gene: TRBD2; J gene: TRBJ2-7; CDR3 DNA: TGTGCCAGCAGCCCCCCCGGCGGAGCGGGAAACTACGAGCAGTACTTC; CDR3 protein: CASSPPGGAGNYEQYF
V gene: TRBV30; clone size: .; D gene: .; J gene: TRBJ1-1; CDR3 DNA: TGTGCCTGGAGTGCCCTTGGCTCGACTGAAGCTTTCTTT; CDR3 protein: CAWSALGSTEAFF
V gene: TRBV5-5; clone size: once; D gene: TRBD2; J gene: TRBJ2-5; CDR3 DNA: TGTGCCAGCACTCCAAAGCGGGGGGGTCCTCTGGAAGAGACCCAGTACTTC; CDR3 protein: CASTPKRGGPLEETQYF
V gene: TRBV29-1; clone size: .; D gene: TRBD1; J gene: TRBJ2-3; CDR3 DNA: TGCAGCGTTGAGCCGACAGGGCCGTTAACGCAGTATTTT; CDR3 protein: CSVEPTGPLTQYF
V gene: TRBV7-9; clone size: .; D gene: TRBD1; J gene: TRBJ2-7; CDR3 DNA: TGTGCCAGCAGCTCCCCCCCCACAGGGGGCCACGAGCAGTACTTC; CDR3 protein: CASSSPPTGGHEQYF
V gene: TRBV5-6; clone size: .; D gene: .; J gene: TRBJ2-7; CDR3 DNA: TGTGCCAGCAGCTTGGCGGGGTTCCTCCACGAGCAGTACTTC; CDR3 protein: CASSLAGFLHEQYF
V gene: TRBV6-1; clone size: .; D gene: TRBD2; J gene: TRBJ2-1; CDR3 DNA: TGTGCCAGCAGTGAAGGGGTGATTGTAGCGGGGTCGAACCATGAGCAGTTCTTC; CDR3 protein: CASSEGVIVAGSNHEQFF
V gene: TRBV5-4; clone size: .; D gene: .; J gene: TRBJ1-2; CDR3 DNA: TGTGCCAGCAGCGCGAAGATGTCTATCGACTATGGCTACACCTTC; CDR3 protein: CASSAKMSIDYGYTF
V gene: TRBV30; clone size: .; D gene: .; J gene: TRBJ2-7; CDR3 DNA: TGTGCCTGGAGTGACGCGAACCGCTCCTACGAGCAGTACTTC; CDR3 protein: CAWSDANRSYEQYF
V gene: TRBV7-9; clone size: .; D gene: .; J gene: TRBJ2-3; CDR3 DNA: TGTGCCAGCAGCTTCCTACAGGGTGATACGCAGTATTTT; CDR3 protein: CASSFLQGDTQYF
V gene: TRBV2; clone size: .; D gene: TRBD1; J gene: TRBJ2-2; CDR3 DNA: TGTGCCAGCAATGATGGGACAGTGAACACCGGGGAGCTGTTTTTT; CDR3 protein: CASNDGTVNTGELFF
V gene: TRBV11-2; clone size: few; D gene: .; J gene: TRBJ2-5; CDR3 DNA: TGTGCCAGCAGCTTAGATGCTCTAGGGTTTAGGGAGACCCAGTACTTC; CDR3 protein: CASSLDALGFRETQYF
V gene: TRBV27; clone size: .; D gene: .; J gene: TRBJ1-4; CDR3 DNA: TGTGCCAGCAGTTTATCCACGCCGGGAGTCGATAATGAAAAACTGTTTTTT; CDR3 protein: CASSLSTPGVDNEKLFF
V gene: TRBV12-5; clone size: .; D gene: TRBD1; J gene: TRBJ2-5; CDR3 DNA: TGTGCTAGTGGTCTAAGACAGGGGGACGTGGAGACCCAGTACTTC; CDR3 protein: CASGLRQGDVETQYF
V gene: TRBV4-1; clone size: .; D gene: .; J gene: TRBJ1-1; CDR3 DNA: TGCGCCAGCAGCCAAAAGGATTTGGCTTTCTTT; CDR3 protein: CASSQKDLAFF
V gene: TRBV6-6; clone size: .; D gene: .; J gene: TRBJ1-4; CDR3 DNA: TGTGCCAGCAGTGACTTCGGAACAGTGATTGAAAAACTGTTTTTT; CDR3 protein: CASSDFGTVIEKLFF
V gene: TRBV14; clone size: .; D gene: TRBD1; J gene: TRBJ1-1; CDR3 DNA: TGTGCCAGCAGCTCTCGGACAGGGGTGAACACTGAAGCTTTCTTT; CDR3 protein: CASSSRTGVNTEAFF
V gene: TRBV5-4; clone size: .; D gene: .; J gene: TRBJ2-1; CDR3 DNA: TGTGCCAGCAGCTGGGGGAACAATGAGCAGTTCTTC; CDR3 protein: CASSWGNNEQFF
V gene: TRBV27; clone size: .; D gene: .; J gene: TRBJ2-6; CDR3 DNA: TGTGCCAGCAGTTTTTCTGGGACTGGGGCCAACGTCCTGACTTTC; CDR3 protein: CASSFSGTGANVLTF
V gene: TRBV2; clone size: .; D gene: .; J gene: TRBJ2-7; CDR3 DNA: TGTGCCAGCAGTGATTCAGGCTACGAGCAGTACTTC; CDR3 protein: CASSDSGYEQYF
V gene: TRBV27; clone size: .; D gene: TRBD1; J gene: TRBJ1-2; CDR3 DNA: TGTGCCAGCAGTTTATCCGGGACAGGGGGATTCTATGGCTACACCTTC; CDR3 protein: CASSLSGTGGFYGYTF
V gene: TRBV29-1; clone size: .; D gene: .; J gene: TRBJ2-7; CDR3 DNA: TGCAGCGTTGCCCCAAATTCACCACACGAGCAGTACTTC; CDR3 protein: CSVAPNSPHEQYF
V gene: TRBV13; clone size: .; D gene: .; J gene: TRBJ2-5; CDR3 DNA: TGTGCCAGCAGCTTAGGAGGGAGCCCCAAGACCCAGTACTTC; CDR3 protein: CASSLGGSPKTQYF
V gene: TRBV28; clone size: .; D gene: .; J gene: TRBJ2-1; CDR3 DNA: TGTGCCAGCAGCCTCCTAGCAACCCTTCGTGGTGAGCAGTTCTTC; CDR3 protein: CASSLLATLRGEQFF
V gene: TRBV4-1; clone size: once; D gene: .; J gene: TRBJ1-2; CDR3 DNA: TGCGCCAGCAGCCCCGGCATAGGGCAAGACTATGGCTACACCTTC; CDR3 protein: CASSPGIGQDYGYTF
V gene: TRBV5-6; clone size: .; D gene: .; J gene: TRBJ2-7; CDR3 DNA: TGTGCCAGCAGTCGACCGGGACTCCGCTACGAGCAGTACTTC; CDR3 protein: CASSRPGLRYEQYF